These T cell receptor beta chains were read from a single sample in a study of post-analysis software for immune sequencing data. One entry per CDR3 protein results from TCRdb running MiXCR on the PCR reads. The sample carries 250,000 to 300,000 distinct CDR3 sequences, 35% to 40% recorded once. The sequencing sample was made of blood. These receptors came from a girl aged 10-17 years with multiple sclerosis. Both conserved end residues are part of each CDR3. The D gene is left open where the match is weak. Clone size is shown for a subset of rows, as once, few, many or a class of expanded clone.

J gene: TRBJ2-1
D gene: TRBD2
V gene: TRBV20-1
clone size: NA
CDR3 protein: CSAIALSGLAEGEQFF
CDR3 DNA: TGCAGTGCTATAGCTTTATCGGGACTAGCGGAGGGAGAGCAGTTCTTC

J gene: TRBJ2-5
D gene: NA
V gene: TRBV5-5
clone size: many
CDR3 protein: CASSLAAQETQYF
CDR3 DNA: TGTGCCAGCAGCTTGGCTGCTCAAGAGACCCAGTACTTC

J gene: TRBJ2-7
D gene: NA
V gene: TRBV29-1
clone size: few
CDR3 protein: CSVEDPDTASSYEQYF
CDR3 DNA: TGCAGCGTTGAAGACCCTGACACGGCCAGCTCCTACGAGCAGTACTTC

J gene: TRBJ2-7
D gene: TRBD1
V gene: TRBV25-1
clone size: NA
CDR3 protein: CASSEGGQGSYEQYF
CDR3 DNA: TGTGCCAGCAGTGAAGGGGGACAGGGATCCTACGAGCAGTACTTC

J gene: TRBJ2-5
D gene: NA
V gene: TRBV20-1
clone size: NA
CDR3 protein: CSAEAGDRGETQYF
CDR3 DNA: TGCAGTGCCGAGGCAGGGGATCGAGGGGAGACCCAGTACTTC

J gene: TRBJ2-1
D gene: TRBD2
V gene: TRBV6-6
clone size: many
CDR3 protein: CASRYGLAGIYNEQFF
CDR3 DNA: TGTGCCAGCAGGTATGGACTAGCGGGCATCTACAATGAGCAGTTCTTC

J gene: TRBJ2-1
D gene: TRBD2
V gene: TRBV24-1
clone size: NA
CDR3 protein: CATSGAGLAGGHYNEQFF
CDR3 DNA: TGTGCCACCAGTGGGGCCGGACTAGCGGGAGGGCACTACAATGAGCAGTTCTTC

J gene: TRBJ2-6
D gene: NA
V gene: TRBV7-9
clone size: many
CDR3 protein: CASSLTASGANVLTF
CDR3 DNA: TGTGCCAGCAGCTTGACAGCCTCTGGGGCCAACGTCCTGACTTTC

J gene: TRBJ1-2
D gene: NA
V gene: TRBV5-1
clone size: many
CDR3 protein: CASSLAGLYGYTF
CDR3 DNA: TGCGCCAGCAGCTTGGCGGGACTCTATGGCTACACCTTC

J gene: TRBJ2-7
D gene: TRBD2
V gene: TRBV14
clone size: NA
CDR3 protein: CASSQETSGRHEDHSYEQYF
CDR3 DNA: TGTGCCAGCAGCCAAGAGACTAGCGGGAGGCACGAAGATCACTCCTACGAGCAGTACTTC

J gene: TRBJ2-1
D gene: TRBD2
V gene: TRBV7-3
clone size: NA
CDR3 protein: CASSFTSGLNEQFF
CDR3 DNA: TGTGCCAGCAGCTTCACTAGCGGCCTCAATGAGCAGTTCTTC

J gene: TRBJ1-1
D gene: NA
V gene: TRBV29-1
clone size: many
CDR3 protein: CSVEGFEAGQPLNTEAFF
CDR3 DNA: TGCAGCGTTGAAGGGTTCGAGGCAGGTCAACCCCTGAACACTGAAGCTTTCTTT

J gene: TRBJ1-2
D gene: TRBD1
V gene: TRBV7-3
clone size: NA
CDR3 protein: CASSSAGGIGYGYTF
CDR3 DNA: TGTGCCAGCAGCTCGGCAGGGGGAATTGGGTATGGCTACACCTTC

J gene: TRBJ2-7
D gene: TRBD1
V gene: TRBV5-8
clone size: few
CDR3 protein: CASSLATGGSYEQYF
CDR3 DNA: TGTGCCAGCAGCTTGGCTACAGGGGGCTCCTACGAGCAGTACTTC

J gene: TRBJ2-5
D gene: NA
V gene: TRBV5-1
clone size: NA
CDR3 protein: CASSSWLETQYF
CDR3 DNA: TGCGCCAGCAGCTCTTGGTTAGAGACCCAGTACTTC

J gene: TRBJ1-3
D gene: TRBD1
V gene: TRBV4-1
clone size: NA
CDR3 protein: CARSLYDRGLGNTIYF
CDR3 DNA: TGCGCCAGAAGCCTATATGACAGGGGGCTTGGAAACACCATATATTTT

J gene: TRBJ2-5
D gene: TRBD2
V gene: TRBV4-1
clone size: many
CDR3 protein: CASSQEGRAASGGLLKTQYF
CDR3 DNA: TGCGCCAGCAGCCAAGAAGGGAGGGCCGCCAGCGGGGGCCTCCTGAAGACCCAGTACTTC

J gene: TRBJ1-4
D gene: TRBD1
V gene: TRBV7-8
clone size: few
CDR3 protein: CASSLWTGLGELFF
CDR3 DNA: TGTGCCAGCAGCCTCTGGACAGGGCTCGGGGAACTGTTTTTT

J gene: TRBJ2-1
D gene: TRBD2
V gene: TRBV7-9
clone size: many
CDR3 protein: CASSGSGRSSYNEQFF
CDR3 DNA: TGTGCCAGCAGCGGGAGCGGGAGGAGCTCCTACAATGAGCAGTTCTTC

J gene: TRBJ2-3
D gene: NA
V gene: TRBV5-1
clone size: many
CDR3 protein: CASTDKRSTDTQYF
CDR3 DNA: TGCGCCAGCACGGACAAGCGCTCGACAGATACGCAGTATTTT

J gene: TRBJ2-5
D gene: TRBD2
V gene: TRBV5-8
clone size: many
CDR3 protein: CASSLASGRETQYF
CDR3 DNA: TGTGCCAGCAGCTTGGCTAGCGGGAGAGAGACCCAGTACTTC

J gene: TRBJ2-3
D gene: TRBD2
V gene: TRBV19
clone size: NA
CDR3 protein: CASSISRTRLAADTQYF
CDR3 DNA: TGTGCCAGTAGTATCTCTCGAACTCGACTAGCAGCAGATACGCAGTATTTT

J gene: TRBJ1-2
D gene: NA
V gene: TRBV7-2
clone size: many
CDR3 protein: CASSPMGTGPNYGYTF
CDR3 DNA: TGTGCCAGCAGCCCGATGGGCACAGGGCCTAACTATGGCTACACCTTC

J gene: TRBJ1-2
D gene: NA
V gene: TRBV6-5
clone size: many
CDR3 protein: CASSYSNRRYGYTF
CDR3 DNA: TGTGCCAGCAGTTACTCGAACAGGCGCTATGGCTACACCTTC

J gene: TRBJ1-6
D gene: NA
V gene: TRBV24-1
clone size: many
CDR3 protein: CATVGDSPLHF
CDR3 DNA: TGTGCCACGGTGGGGGATTCACCCCTCCACTTT

J gene: TRBJ2-2
D gene: TRBD1
V gene: TRBV28
clone size: NA
CDR3 protein: CASSHRGRVTGELFF
CDR3 DNA: TGTGCCAGCAGTCACAGGGGGAGAGTCACCGGGGAGCTGTTTTTT

J gene: TRBJ1-2
D gene: NA
V gene: TRBV6-5
clone size: many
CDR3 protein: CASGRAGYGYTF
CDR3 DNA: TGTGCCAGCGGGAGGGCGGGCTATGGCTACACCTTC

J gene: TRBJ1-4
D gene: NA
V gene: TRBV28
clone size: many
CDR3 protein: CASSSDDSATNEKLFF
CDR3 DNA: TGTGCCAGCAGTTCGGATGACAGCGCAACTAATGAAAAACTGTTTTTT

J gene: TRBJ2-7
D gene: NA
V gene: TRBV5-1
clone size: many
CDR3 protein: CASRYEQYF
CDR3 DNA: TGCGCCAGCAGATACGAGCAGTACTTC

J gene: TRBJ2-1
D gene: TRBD2
V gene: TRBV5-1
clone size: many
CDR3 protein: CASSLGLAEYNEQFF
CDR3 DNA: TGCGCCAGCAGCTTGGGGCTAGCGGAGTACAATGAGCAGTTCTTC

J gene: TRBJ2-3
D gene: NA
V gene: TRBV7-9
clone size: few
CDR3 protein: CASSLGLSSTDTQYF
CDR3 DNA: TGTGCCAGCAGCCTGGGACTTTCTAGCACAGATACGCAGTATTTT

J gene: TRBJ2-3
D gene: TRBD2
V gene: TRBV28
clone size: NA
CDR3 protein: CASSLWLAESTDTQYF
CDR3 DNA: TGTGCCAGCAGTTTATGGCTAGCGGAGAGCACAGATACGCAGTATTTT

J gene: TRBJ2-1
D gene: NA
V gene: TRBV7-2
clone size: many
CDR3 protein: CASSRSGTSSYNEQFF
CDR3 DNA: TGTGCCAGCAGCCGAAGCGGGACAAGCTCCTACAATGAGCAGTTCTTC

J gene: TRBJ1-5
D gene: NA
V gene: TRBV3-1
clone size: NA
CDR3 protein: CASGGVGEPQHF
CDR3 DNA: TGTGCCAGCGGCGGCGTAGGGGAGCCCCAGCATTTT

J gene: TRBJ2-5
D gene: NA
V gene: TRBV7-9
clone size: NA
CDR3 protein: CASSLARVGETQYF
CDR3 DNA: TGTGCCAGCAGCTTAGCGCGAGTTGGGGAGACCCAGTACTTC

J gene: TRBJ1-2
D gene: NA
V gene: TRBV28
clone size: NA
CDR3 protein: CASSPADYGYTF
CDR3 DNA: TGTGCCAGCAGCCCCGCGGATTATGGCTACACCTTC

J gene: TRBJ1-1
D gene: TRBD1
V gene: TRBV5-1
clone size: few
CDR3 protein: CASSTGTGGAKTEAFF
CDR3 DNA: TGCGCCAGCAGCACGGGGACAGGGGGCGCGAAGACTGAAGCTTTCTTT

J gene: TRBJ2-3
D gene: TRBD2
V gene: TRBV24-1
clone size: many
CDR3 protein: CATRASGDYTDTQYF
CDR3 DNA: TGTGCCACCAGGGCCTCGGGGGACTACACAGATACGCAGTATTTT

J gene: TRBJ2-5
D gene: NA
V gene: TRBV20-1
clone size: many
CDR3 protein: CSARGPGQTYQETQYF
CDR3 DNA: TGCAGTGCTAGGGGCCCCGGACAGACGTACCAAGAGACCCAGTACTTC

J gene: TRBJ1-1
D gene: NA
V gene: TRBV5-1
clone size: many
CDR3 protein: CASSLEQGNTEAFF
CDR3 DNA: TGCGCCAGCAGCTTGGAACAGGGCAACACTGAAGCTTTCTTT

J gene: TRBJ2-3
D gene: NA
V gene: TRBV3-1
clone size: NA
CDR3 protein: CASSQESGRAQYF
CDR3 DNA: TGTGCCAGCAGCCAAGAATCGGGTCGGGCGCAGTATTTT

J gene: TRBJ2-3
D gene: NA
V gene: TRBV5-1
clone size: NA
CDR3 protein: CASSLVRTGALLPQDTQYF
CDR3 DNA: TGCGCCAGCAGCTTGGTGCGGACGGGCGCTCTACTCCCTCAGGATACGCAGTATTTT

J gene: TRBJ2-1
D gene: NA
V gene: TRBV4-2
clone size: many
CDR3 protein: CASSQEGAGGDEQFF
CDR3 DNA: TGTGCCAGCAGCCAAGAGGGGGCTGGGGGCGATGAGCAGTTCTTC

J gene: TRBJ2-1
D gene: NA
V gene: TRBV7-2
clone size: NA
CDR3 protein: CASSLECTFQFF
CDR3 DNA: TGTGCCAGCAGCTTAGAGTGTACATTCCAGTTCTTC

J gene: TRBJ2-1
D gene: NA
V gene: TRBV7-2
clone size: many
CDR3 protein: CASSPQVGPNEQFF
CDR3 DNA: TGTGCCAGCAGCCCACAGGTAGGGCCAAATGAGCAGTTCTTC

J gene: TRBJ1-3
D gene: NA
V gene: TRBV19
clone size: NA
CDR3 protein: CASSPLDGGLGNTIYF
CDR3 DNA: TGTGCCAGTAGTCCCCTCGACGGGGGCTTAGGAAACACCATATATTTT